This T cell receptor (beta chain) originates from a study of blood T cell repertoires in COVID-19. Study summary: Some COVID-19 samples were acute and others convalescent; all came from the United States, Italy and Spain. PBMCs, B-cell-depleted T cells, or T cells were the source of the cDNA or gDNA that made up the material.

V was pared by 0 bases and J by 5 bases, with 10 bases between. Germline V gene lookup returns CDR1 MGHRA and CDR2 YSYEKL. This CDR3 comprises 14 residues. Authors' data handling: For nucleated cells, counts were estimated from reference gene primer amplification. Produced via immunoSEQ multiplex PCR; TCRdb's table is partial and in-frame only. V and J calls and clone size are copied from that table; D and trimming were computed from the DNA. The table lists 200,000 to 300,000 clones, more than 75% of them singletons. The source is a woman aged 40-49 years who had recovered from COVID-19. Sequenced material: peripheral blood. V is TRBV4-1 and J is TRBJ2-5; D is perhaps TRBD2 (5 bases). The chain's CDR3 is CASSQDPRGETQYF. The CDR3 nucleotides are TGCGCCAGCAGCCAAGATCCCCGCGGGGAGACCCAGTACTTC.